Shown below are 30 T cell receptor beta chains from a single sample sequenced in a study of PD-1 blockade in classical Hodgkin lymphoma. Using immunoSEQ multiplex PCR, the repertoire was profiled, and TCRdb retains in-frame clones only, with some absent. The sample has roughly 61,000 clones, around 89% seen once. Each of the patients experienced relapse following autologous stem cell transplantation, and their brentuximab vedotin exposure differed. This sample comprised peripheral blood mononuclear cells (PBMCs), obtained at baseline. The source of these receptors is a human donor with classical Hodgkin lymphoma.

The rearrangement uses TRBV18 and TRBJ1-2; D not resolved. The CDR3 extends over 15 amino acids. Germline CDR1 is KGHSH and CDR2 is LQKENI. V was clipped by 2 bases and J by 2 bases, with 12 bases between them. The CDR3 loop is CASSPNWTLNYGYTF. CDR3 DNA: TGTGCCAGCTCACCAAATTGGACCCTCAACTATGGCTACACCTTC.

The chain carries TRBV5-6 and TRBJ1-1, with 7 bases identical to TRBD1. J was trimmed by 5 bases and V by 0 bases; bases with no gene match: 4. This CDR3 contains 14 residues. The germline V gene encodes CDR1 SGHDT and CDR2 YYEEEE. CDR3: CASSLGQGSTEAFF. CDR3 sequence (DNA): TGTGCCAGCAGCTTGGGACAGGGTTCGACTGAAGCTTTCTTT.

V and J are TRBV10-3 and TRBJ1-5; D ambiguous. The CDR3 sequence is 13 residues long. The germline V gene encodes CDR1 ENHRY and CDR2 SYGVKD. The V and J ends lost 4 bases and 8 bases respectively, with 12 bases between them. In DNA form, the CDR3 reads TGTGCCATCAGTGGGGAGACGGTGGAGCCCCAGCATTTT. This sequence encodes CAISGETVEPQHF.

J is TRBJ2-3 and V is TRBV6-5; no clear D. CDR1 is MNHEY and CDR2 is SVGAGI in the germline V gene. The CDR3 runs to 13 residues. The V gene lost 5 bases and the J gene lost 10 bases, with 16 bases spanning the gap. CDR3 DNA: TGTGCCAGCAGTAATGTCGTTGGACCCGCGCAGTATTTT. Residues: CASSNVVGPAQYF.

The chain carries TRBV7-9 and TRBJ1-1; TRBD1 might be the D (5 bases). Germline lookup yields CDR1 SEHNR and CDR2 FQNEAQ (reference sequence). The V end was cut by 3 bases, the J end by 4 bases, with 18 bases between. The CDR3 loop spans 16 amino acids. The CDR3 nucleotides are TGTGCCAGCAGCTTCCATGAAAAGGGGAGTCGCACTGAAGCTTTCTTT. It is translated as CASSFHEKGSRTEAFF.

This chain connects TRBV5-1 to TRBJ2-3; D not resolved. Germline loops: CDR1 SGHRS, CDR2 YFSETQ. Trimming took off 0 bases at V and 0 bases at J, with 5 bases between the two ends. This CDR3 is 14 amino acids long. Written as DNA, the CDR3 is TGCGCCAGCAGCTTGGAGCATAGCACAGATACGCAGTATTTT. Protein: CASSLEHSTDTQYF.

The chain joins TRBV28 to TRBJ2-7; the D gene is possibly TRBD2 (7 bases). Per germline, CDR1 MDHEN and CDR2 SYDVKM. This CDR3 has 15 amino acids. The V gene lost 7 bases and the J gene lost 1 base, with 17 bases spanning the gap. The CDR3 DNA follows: TGTGCCAGCACCCCCGGGGGGACACTTTCCTACGAGCAGTACTTC. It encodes CASTPGGTLSYEQYF.

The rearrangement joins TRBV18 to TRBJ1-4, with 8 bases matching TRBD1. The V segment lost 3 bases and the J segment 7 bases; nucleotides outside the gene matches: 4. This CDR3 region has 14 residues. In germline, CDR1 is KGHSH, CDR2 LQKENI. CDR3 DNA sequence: TGTGCCAGCTCACCCGGACAGGGCAGTGAAAAACTGTTTTTT. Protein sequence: CASSPGQGSEKLFF.

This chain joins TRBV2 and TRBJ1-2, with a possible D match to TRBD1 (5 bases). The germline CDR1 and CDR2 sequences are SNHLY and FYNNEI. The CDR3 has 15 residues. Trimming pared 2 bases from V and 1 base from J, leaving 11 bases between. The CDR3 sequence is CASSEWDGGNYGYTF. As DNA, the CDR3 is TGTGCCAGCAGTGAATGGGACGGGGGTAACTATGGCTACACCTTC.

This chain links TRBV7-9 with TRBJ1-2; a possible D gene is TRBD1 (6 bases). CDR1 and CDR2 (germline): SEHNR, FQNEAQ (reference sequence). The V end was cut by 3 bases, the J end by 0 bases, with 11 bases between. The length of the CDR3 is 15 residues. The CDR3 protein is CASSLAGAANYGYTF. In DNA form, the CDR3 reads TGTGCCAGCAGCTTGGCGGGGGCGGCTAACTATGGCTACACCTTC. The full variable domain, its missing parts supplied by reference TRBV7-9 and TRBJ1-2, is DTGVSQNPRHKITKRGQNVTFRCDPISEHNRLYWYRQTLGQGPEFLTYFQNEAQLEKSRLLSDRFSAERPKGSFSTLEIQRTEQGDSAMYLCASSLAGAANYGYTFGSGTRLTVV.

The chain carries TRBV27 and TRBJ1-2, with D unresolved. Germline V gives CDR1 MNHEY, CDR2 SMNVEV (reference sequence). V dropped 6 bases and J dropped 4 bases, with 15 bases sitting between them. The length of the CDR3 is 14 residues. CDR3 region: CASRYPGPAYGYTF. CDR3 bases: TGTGCCAGCAGGTACCCCGGGCCAGCCTATGGCTACACCTTC.

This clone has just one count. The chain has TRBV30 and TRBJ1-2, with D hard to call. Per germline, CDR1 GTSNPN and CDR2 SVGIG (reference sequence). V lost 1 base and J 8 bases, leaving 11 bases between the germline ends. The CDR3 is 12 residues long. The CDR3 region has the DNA TGTGCCTGGAGTGAGTCTGTGGGAGGCTACACCTTC. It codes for CAWSESVGGYTF.

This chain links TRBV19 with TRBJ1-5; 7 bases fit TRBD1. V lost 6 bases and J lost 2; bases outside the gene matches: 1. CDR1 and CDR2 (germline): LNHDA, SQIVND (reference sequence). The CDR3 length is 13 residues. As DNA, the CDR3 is TGTGCCAGTAGCGGGACAGGCAATCAGCCCCAGCATTTT. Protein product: CASSGTGNQPQHF.

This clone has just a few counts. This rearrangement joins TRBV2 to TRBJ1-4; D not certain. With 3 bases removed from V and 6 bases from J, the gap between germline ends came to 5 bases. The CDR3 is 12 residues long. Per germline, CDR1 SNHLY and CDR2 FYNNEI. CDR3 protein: CASSDDYEKLFF. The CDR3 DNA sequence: TGTGCCAGCAGTGATGATTATGAAAAACTGTTTTTT.

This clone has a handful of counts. The CDR3 DNA sequence: TGTGCGAATTTTAAGAACACTGAAGCTTTCTTT. This translates into CANFKNTEAFF. V and J are TRBV30 and TRBJ1-1; D is ambiguous. The CDR3 spans 11 residues. The germline CDR1 and CDR2 sequences are GTSNPN and SVGIG (reference sequence).

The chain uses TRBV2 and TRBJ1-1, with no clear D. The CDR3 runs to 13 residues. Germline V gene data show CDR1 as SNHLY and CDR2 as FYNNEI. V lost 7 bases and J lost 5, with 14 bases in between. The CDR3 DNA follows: TGTGCCAGCATGTCCGGGGTGAGAACTGAAGCTTTCTTT. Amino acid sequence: CASMSGVRTEAFF.

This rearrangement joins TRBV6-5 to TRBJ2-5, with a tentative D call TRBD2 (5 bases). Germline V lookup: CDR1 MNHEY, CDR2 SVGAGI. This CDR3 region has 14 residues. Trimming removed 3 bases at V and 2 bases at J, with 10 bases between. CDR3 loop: CASSYSGGQETQYF. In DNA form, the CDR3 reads TGTGCCAGCAGTTATTCAGGAGGACAAGAGACCCAGTACTTC.

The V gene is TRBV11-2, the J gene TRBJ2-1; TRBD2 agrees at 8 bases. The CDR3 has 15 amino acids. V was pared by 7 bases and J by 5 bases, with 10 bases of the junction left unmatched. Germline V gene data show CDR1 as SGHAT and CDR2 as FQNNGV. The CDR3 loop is CASKKLRGVNNEQFF. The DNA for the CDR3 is TGTGCCAGCAAAAAGTTGCGGGGGGTCAACAATGAGCAGTTCTTC. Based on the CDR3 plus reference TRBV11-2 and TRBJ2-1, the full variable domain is EAGVAQSPRYKIIEKRQSVAFWCNPISGHATLYWYQQILGQGPKLLIQFQNNGVVDDSQLPKDRFSAERLKGVDSTLKIQPAKLEDSAVYLCASKKLRGVNNEQFFGPGTRLTVL.

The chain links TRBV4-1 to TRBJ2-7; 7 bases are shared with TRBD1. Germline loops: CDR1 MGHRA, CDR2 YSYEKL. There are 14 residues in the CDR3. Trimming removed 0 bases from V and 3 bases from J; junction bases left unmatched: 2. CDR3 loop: CASSQDGTDYEQYF. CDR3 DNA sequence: TGCGCCAGCAGCCAAGACGGGACAGACTACGAGCAGTACTTC.

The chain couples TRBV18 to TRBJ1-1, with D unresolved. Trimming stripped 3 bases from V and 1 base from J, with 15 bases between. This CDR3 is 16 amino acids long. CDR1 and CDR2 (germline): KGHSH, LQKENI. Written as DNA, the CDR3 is TGTGCCAGCTCACCGAGTTACGCAACAGCGAACACTGAAGCTTTCTTT. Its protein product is CASSPSYATANTEAFF.

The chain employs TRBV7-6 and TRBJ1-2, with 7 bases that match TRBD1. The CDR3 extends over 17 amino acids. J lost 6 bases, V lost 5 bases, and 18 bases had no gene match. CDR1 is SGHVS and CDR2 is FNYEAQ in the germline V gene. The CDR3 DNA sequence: TGTGCCAGCAGCGCGGGCTTACAGGGGCTGGAAGTAGATGGCTACACCTTC. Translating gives CASSAGLQGLEVDGYTF. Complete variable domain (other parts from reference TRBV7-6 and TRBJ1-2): GAGVSQSPRYKVTKRGQDVALRCDPISGHVSLYWYRQALGQGPEFLTYFNYEAQQDKSGLPNDRFSAERPEGSISTLTIQRTEQRDSAMYRCASSAGLQGLEVDGYTFGSGTRLTVV.

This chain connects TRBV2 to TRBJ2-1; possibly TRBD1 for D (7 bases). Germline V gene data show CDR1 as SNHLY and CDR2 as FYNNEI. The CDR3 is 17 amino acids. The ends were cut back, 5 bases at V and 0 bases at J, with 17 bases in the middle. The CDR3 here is CASSQGGLARSYNEQFF. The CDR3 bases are TGTGCCAGCAGTCAGGGGGGCCTAGCGCGCTCCTACAATGAGCAGTTCTTC. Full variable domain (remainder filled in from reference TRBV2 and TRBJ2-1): EPEVTQTPSHQVTQMGQEVILRCVPISNHLYFYWYRQILGQKVEFLVSFYNNEISEKSEIFDDQFSVERPDGSNFTLKIRSTKLEDSAMYFCASSQGGLARSYNEQFFGPGTRLTVL.

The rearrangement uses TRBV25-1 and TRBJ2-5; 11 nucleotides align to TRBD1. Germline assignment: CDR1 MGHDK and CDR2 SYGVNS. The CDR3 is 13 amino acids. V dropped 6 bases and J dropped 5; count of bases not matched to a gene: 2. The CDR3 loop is CASSGTGGETQYF. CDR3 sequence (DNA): TGTGCCAGCAGCGGGACAGGGGGGGAGACCCAGTACTTC. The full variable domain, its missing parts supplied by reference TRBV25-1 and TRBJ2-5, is EADIYQTPRYLVIGTGKKITLECSQTMGHDKMYWYQQDPGMELHLIHYSYGVNSTEKGDLSSESTVSRIRTEHFPLTLESARPSHTSQYLCASSGTGGETQYFGPGTRLLVL.

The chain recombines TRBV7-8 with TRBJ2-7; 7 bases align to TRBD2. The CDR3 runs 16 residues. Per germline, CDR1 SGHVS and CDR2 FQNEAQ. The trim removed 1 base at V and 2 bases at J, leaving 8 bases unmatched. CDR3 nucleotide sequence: TGTGCCAGCAGCTTAGAGACCGGGGGGACTACCTACGAGCAGTACTTC. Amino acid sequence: CASSLETGGTTYEQYF.

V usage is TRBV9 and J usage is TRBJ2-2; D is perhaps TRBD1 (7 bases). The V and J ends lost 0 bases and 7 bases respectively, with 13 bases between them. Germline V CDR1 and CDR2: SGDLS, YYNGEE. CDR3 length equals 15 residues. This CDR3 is CASSVDRGGGGELFF. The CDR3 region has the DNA TGTGCCAGCAGCGTAGACAGGGGAGGCGGCGGGGAGCTGTTTTTT.

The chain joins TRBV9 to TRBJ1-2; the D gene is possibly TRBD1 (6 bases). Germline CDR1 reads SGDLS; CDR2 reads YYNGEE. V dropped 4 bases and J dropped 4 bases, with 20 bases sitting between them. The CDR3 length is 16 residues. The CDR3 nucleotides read TGTGCCAGCAGCCCCCAAAGGGAGGGGGGTGGCTATGGCTACACCTTC. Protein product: CASSPQREGGGYGYTF.

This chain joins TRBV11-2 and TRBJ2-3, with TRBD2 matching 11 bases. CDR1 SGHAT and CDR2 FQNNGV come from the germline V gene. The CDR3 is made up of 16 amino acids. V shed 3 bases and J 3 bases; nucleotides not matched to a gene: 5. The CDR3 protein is CASSFRLAGLTDTQYF. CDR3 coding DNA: TGTGCCAGCAGCTTCCGACTAGCGGGGCTTACAGATACGCAGTATTTT.

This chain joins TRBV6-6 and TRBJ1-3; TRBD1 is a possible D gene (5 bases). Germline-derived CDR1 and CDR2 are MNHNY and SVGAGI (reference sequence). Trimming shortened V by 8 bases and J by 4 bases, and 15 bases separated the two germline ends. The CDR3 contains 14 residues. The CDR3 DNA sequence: TGTGCCAGCCGGGTGGGGCTTGGAGGAAACACCATATATTTT. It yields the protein CASRVGLGGNTIYF.

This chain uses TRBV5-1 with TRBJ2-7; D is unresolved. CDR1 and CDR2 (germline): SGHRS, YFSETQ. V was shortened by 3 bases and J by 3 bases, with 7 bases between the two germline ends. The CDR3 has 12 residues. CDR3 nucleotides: TGCGCCAGCAGCTCCAACGACTACGAGCAGTACTTC. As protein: CASSSNDYEQYF.

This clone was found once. In DNA, the CDR3 is TGTGCCAGCAGTTCTCCAGGAAAAGGGGAGACCCAGTACTTC. Translated, it gives CASSSPGKGETQYF. The chain links TRBV27 to TRBJ2-5, with D unclear. This CDR3 has 14 amino acids. Trimming cost V 4 bases and J 5 bases, with 14 bases left between them. CDR1 MNHEY and CDR2 SMNVEV come from the germline V gene (reference sequence).